Sequencing of this T cell receptor beta chain was carried out in a study of blood T cell repertoires in COVID-19. In the study overall: Acute and convalescent COVID-19 samples came from the United States, Italy and Spain. PBMCs, B-cell-depleted T cells, or T cells provided the cDNA or gDNA that made up the material.

Authors' processing steps: Using reference gene primer amplification, nucleated cell counts were estimated. The method was immunoSEQ multiplex PCR; TCRdb's version includes in-frame clones alone and lacks a portion of them. The DNA was the basis for D and trimming; V, J and clone size are from that table. The data contain hundreds of thousands of clones, roughly 83% of them singletons. This clone came up once. The CDR3 length is 14 residues. V was trimmed by 8 bases and J by 5 bases, leaving 19 bases between them. The V gene's germline CDR1 is MDHEN and CDR2 SYDVKM. The sequencing sample was made of peripheral blood. This sequence was found in a man older than 75 with acute or convalescent COVID-19. The chain is built from TRBV28 and TRBJ2-7; possible D gene TRBD1, 8 bases. CDR3 sequence reads: CASRTGRESHEQYF. The CDR3 nucleotides are TGTGCCAGCCGGACAGGGAGGGAGAGCCACGAGCAGTACTTC.